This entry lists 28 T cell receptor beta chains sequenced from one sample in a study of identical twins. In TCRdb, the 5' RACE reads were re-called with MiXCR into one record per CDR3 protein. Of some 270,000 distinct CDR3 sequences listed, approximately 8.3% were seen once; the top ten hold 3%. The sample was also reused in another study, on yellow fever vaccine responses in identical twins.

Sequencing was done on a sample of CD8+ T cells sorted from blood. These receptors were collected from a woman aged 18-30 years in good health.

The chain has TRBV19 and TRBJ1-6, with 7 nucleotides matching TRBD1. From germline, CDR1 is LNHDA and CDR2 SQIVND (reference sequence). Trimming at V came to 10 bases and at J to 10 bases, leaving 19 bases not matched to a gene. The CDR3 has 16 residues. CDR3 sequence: CATSMMPGTESSPLHF. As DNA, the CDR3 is TGTGCCACCTCAATGATGCCCGGGACAGAGAGCTCACCCCTCCACTTT.

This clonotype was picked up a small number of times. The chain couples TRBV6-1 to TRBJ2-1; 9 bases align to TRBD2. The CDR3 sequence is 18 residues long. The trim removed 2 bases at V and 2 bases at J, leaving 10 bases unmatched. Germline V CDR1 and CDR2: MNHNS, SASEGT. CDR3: CASSENFWASGAYNEQFF. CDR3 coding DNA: TGTGCCAGCAGTGAAAACTTTTGGGCTAGCGGGGCCTACAATGAGCAGTTCTTC.

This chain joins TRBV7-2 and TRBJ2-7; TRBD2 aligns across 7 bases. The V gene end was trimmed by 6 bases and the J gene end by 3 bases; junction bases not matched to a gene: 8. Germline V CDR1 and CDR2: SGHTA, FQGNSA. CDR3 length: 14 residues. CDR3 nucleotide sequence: TGTGCCAGCAGACGAGGCAGCGGGGACTACGAGCAGTACTTC. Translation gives CASRRGSGDYEQYF.

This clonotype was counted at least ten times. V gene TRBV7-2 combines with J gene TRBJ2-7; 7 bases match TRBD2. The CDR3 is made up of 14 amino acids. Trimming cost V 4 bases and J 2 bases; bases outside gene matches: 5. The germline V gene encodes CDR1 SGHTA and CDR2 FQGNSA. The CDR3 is CASSYRDYTYEQYF. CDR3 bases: TGTGCCAGCAGCTACCGGGACTATACCTACGAGCAGTACTTC.

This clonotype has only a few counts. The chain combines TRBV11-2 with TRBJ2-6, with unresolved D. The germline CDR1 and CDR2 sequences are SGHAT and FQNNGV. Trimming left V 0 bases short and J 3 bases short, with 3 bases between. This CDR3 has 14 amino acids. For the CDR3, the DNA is TGTGCCAGCAGCTTAGACCGTGGGGCCAACGTCCTGACTTTC. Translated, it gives CASSLDRGANVLTF. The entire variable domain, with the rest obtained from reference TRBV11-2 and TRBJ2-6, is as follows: EAGVAQSPRYKIIEKRQSVAFWCNPISGHATLYWYQQILGQGPKLLIQFQNNGVVDDSQLPKDRFSAERLKGVDSTLKIQPAKLEDSAVYLCASSLDRGANVLTFGAGSRLTVL.

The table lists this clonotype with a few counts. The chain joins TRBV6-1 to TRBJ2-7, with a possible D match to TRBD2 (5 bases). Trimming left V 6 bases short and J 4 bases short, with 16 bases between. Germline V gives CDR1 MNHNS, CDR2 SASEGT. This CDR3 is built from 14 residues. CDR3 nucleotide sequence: TGTGCCAGCAGCAATAGCGAGATTAGATACGAGCAGTACTTC. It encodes CASSNSEIRYEQYF.

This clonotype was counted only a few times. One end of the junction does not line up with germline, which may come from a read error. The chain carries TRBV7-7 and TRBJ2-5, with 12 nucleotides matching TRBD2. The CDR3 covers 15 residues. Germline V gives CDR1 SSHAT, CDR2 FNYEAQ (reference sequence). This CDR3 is CASSRTSGDQETQYF. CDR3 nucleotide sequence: TGTGCTAGCAGTCGGACTAGCGGGGACCAAGAGACCCAGTACTTC.

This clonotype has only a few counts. The CDR3 DNA reads as TGTGCCAGCAGTGTTCCCGGCAGGGCCACCTACAATGAGCAGTTCTTC. Its translation: CASSVPGRATYNEQFF. The chain recombines TRBV27 with TRBJ2-1; D may be TRBD1 (5 bases). Trimming left V 5 bases short and J 2 bases short, with 16 bases between. Per germline, CDR1 MNHEY and CDR2 SMNVEV (reference sequence). The CDR3 has 16 residues.

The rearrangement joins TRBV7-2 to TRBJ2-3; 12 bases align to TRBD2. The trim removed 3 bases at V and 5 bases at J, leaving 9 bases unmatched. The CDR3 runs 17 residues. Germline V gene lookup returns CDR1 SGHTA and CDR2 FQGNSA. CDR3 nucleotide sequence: TGTGCCAGCAGCTTCCCTCTAGCGGGGGGGCTGGAAGATACGCAGTATTTT. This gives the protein CASSFPLAGGLEDTQYF.

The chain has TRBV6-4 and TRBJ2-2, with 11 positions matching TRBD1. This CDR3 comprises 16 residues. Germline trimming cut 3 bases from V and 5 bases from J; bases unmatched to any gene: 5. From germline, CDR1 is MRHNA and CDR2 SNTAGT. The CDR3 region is CASSEIGQGATGELFF. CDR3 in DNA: TGTGCCAGCAGTGAAATCGGACAGGGGGCAACCGGGGAGCTGTTTTTT.

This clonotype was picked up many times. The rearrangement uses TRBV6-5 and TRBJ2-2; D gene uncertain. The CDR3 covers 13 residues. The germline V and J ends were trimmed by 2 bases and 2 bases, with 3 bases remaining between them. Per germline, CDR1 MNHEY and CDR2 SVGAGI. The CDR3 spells CASSYTNTGELFF. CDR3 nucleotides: TGTGCCAGCAGTTACACCAACACCGGGGAGCTGTTTTTT.

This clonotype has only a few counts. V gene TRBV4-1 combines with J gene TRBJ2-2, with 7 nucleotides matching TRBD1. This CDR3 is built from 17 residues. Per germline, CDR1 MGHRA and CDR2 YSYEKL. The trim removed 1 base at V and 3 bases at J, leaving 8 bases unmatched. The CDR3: CASSQGARGRDTGELFF. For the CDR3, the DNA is TGCGCCAGCAGCCAAGGAGCGAGGGGGCGGGACACCGGGGAGCTGTTTTTT.

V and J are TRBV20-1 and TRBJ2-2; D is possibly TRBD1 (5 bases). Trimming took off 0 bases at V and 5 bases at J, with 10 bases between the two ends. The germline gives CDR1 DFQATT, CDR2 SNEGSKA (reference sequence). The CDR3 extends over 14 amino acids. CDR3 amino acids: CSARDLQETGELFF. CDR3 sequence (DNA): TGCAGTGCTAGAGACTTACAGGAGACCGGGGAGCTGTTTTTT.

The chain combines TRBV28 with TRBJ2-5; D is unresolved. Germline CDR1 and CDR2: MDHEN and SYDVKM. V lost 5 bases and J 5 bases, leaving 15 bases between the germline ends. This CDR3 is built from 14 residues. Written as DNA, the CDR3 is TGTGCCAGCAGTAGCCGAGCAGGCTGGGAGACCCAGTACTTC. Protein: CASSSRAGWETQYF.

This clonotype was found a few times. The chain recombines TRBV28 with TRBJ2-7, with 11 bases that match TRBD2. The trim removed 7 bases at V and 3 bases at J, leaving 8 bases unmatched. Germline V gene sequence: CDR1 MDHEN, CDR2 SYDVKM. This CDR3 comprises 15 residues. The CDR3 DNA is TGTGCCAGCACGAAACCGGGACTAGCGGACTACGAGCAGTACTTC. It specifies CASTKPGLADYEQYF.

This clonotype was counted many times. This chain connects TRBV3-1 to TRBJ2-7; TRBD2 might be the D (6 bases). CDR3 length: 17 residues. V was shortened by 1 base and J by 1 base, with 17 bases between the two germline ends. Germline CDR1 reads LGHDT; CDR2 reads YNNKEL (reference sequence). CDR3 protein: CASSQGTSGLVSYEQYF. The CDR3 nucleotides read TGTGCCAGCAGCCAAGGAACAAGCGGGTTAGTTTCCTACGAGCAGTACTTC.

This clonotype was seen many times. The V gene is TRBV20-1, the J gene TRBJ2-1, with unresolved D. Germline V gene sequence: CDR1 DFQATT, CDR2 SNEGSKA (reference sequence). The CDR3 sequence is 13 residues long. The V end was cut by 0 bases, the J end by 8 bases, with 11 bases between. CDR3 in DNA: TGCAGTGCTAGAGACTTCTCTAGTGATGAGCAGTTCTTC. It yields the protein CSARDFSSDEQFF.

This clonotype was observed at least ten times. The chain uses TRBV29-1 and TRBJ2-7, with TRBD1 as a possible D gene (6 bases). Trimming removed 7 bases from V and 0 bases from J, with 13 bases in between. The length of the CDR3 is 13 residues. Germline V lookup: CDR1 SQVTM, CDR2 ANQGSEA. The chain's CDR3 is CSGIGTSSYEQYF. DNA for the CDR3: TGCAGCGGCATCGGGACAAGCTCCTACGAGCAGTACTTC.

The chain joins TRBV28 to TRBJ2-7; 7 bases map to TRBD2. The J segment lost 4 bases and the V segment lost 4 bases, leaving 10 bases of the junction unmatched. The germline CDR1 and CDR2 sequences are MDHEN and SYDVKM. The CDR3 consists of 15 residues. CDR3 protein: CASSSLPGGIYEQYF. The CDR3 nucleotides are TGTGCCAGCAGTTCTCTGCCGGGGGGTATATACGAGCAGTACTTC.

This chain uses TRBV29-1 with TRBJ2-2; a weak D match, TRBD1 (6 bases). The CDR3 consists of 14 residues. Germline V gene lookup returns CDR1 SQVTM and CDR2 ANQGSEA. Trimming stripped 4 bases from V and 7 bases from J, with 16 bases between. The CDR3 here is CSVGIRDKVGELFF. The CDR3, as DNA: TGCAGCGTTGGGATCAGGGACAAAGTCGGGGAGCTGTTTTTT.

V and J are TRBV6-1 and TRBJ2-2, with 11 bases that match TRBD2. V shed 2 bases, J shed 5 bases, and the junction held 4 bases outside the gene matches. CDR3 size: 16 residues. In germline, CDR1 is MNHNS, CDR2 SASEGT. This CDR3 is CASSEIAGGPTGELFF. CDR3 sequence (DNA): TGTGCCAGCAGTGAAATAGCGGGGGGGCCGACCGGGGAGCTGTTTTTT.

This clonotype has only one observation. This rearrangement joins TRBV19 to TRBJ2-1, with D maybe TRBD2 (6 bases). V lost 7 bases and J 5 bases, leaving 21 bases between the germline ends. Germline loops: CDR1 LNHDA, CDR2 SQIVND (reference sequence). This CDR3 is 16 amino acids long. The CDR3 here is CASTPGSLIADNEQFF. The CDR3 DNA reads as TGTGCCAGTACCCCCGGGAGTCTTATTGCAGACAATGAGCAGTTCTTC.

This CDR3 is CATSRGPGARTSTSGSSDTQYF. DNA for the CDR3: TGTGCCACCAGCAGAGGGCCCGGGGCTAGAACCTCGACTAGCGGGTCGAGCGATACGCAGTATTTT. The V call is TRBV15, the J call TRBJ2-3; 10 bases agree with TRBD2. Germline V CDR1 and CDR2: LNHNV, YYDKDF (reference sequence). V shed 1 base, J shed 6 bases, and the junction held 25 bases outside the gene matches. There are 22 residues in the CDR3.

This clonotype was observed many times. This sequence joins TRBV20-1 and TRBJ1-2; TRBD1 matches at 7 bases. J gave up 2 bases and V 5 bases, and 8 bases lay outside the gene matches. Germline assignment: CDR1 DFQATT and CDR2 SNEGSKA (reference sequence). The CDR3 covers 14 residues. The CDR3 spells CSALDRADNYGYTF. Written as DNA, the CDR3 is TGCAGTGCTCTTGACAGGGCCGACAACTATGGCTACACCTTC.

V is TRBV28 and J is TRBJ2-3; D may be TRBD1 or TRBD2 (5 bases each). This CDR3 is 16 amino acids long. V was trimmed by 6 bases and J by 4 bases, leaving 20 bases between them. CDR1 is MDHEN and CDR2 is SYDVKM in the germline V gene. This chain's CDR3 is CASSPYGALGADTQYF. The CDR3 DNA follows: TGTGCCAGCAGCCCTTACGGGGCACTGGGGGCAGATACGCAGTATTTT.

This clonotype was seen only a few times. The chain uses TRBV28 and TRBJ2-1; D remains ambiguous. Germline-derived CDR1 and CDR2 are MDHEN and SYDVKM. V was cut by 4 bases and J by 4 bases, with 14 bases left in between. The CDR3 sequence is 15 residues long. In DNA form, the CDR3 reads TGTGCCAGCAGTTCGACTCAATTTATATACAATGAGCAGTTCTTC. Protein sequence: CASSSTQFIYNEQFF.

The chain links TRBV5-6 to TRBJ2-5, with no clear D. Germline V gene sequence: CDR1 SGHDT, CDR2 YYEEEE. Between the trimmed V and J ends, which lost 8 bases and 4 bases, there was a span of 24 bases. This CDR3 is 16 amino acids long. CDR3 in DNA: TGTGCCAGACCCACCGCGCCGGTGGGTCTCCGAGAGACCCAGTACTTC. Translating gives CARPTAPVGLRETQYF.

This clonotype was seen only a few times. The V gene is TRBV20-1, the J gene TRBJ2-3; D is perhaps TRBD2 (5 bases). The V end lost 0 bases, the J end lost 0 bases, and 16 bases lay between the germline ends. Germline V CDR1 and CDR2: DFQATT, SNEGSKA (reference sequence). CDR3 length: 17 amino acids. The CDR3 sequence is CSARDPGTGSSTDTQYF. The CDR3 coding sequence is TGCAGTGCTAGAGATCCGGGAACGGGTTCAAGCACAGATACGCAGTATTTT.